This TCR beta chain originates from a study of CD8+ T cells in alopecia areata. Study in general: Those treated were given oral tofacitinib at 5 to 10 mg twice daily. Severity was scored as percentage of affected scalp area in treated patients.

This clone was seen more than once but under ten times. RNA extraction and reverse transcription yielded cDNA as sequencing template. The protocol was immunoSEQ multiplex PCR, while the TCRdb copy is restricted to in-frame clones and leaves out a portion. The table lists under 200,000 clones, about three fifths of them singletons. Treatment reported: oral pan-JAK inhibitor, 5-10 mg twice daily. J gave up 8 bases and V 7 bases, and 13 bases lay outside the gene matches. CDR3 size: 14 residues. CDR1 SQVTM and CDR2 ANQGSEA come from the germline V gene. The chain couples TRBV29-1 to TRBJ2-3; 9 bases line up with TRBD2. The TCR originated in a human donor with alopecia areata. This material consisted of CD4+ T cells sorted from blood, taken at week 4, from a patient treated with tofacitinib. CDR3 region: CSGLGGGAQGTQYF. CDR3 nucleotides: TGCAGCGGCTTGGGCGGGGGGGCTCAGGGTACGCAGTATTTT.